The following is a TCR beta chain sequence with its context. The target antigen is unknown. The CDR3 is 11 amino acids. Germline CDR1 and CDR2: SQVTM and ANQGSEA. The V and J ends lost 7 bases and 8 bases, in that order; junction bases with no gene match: 7. TCRdb processed the RACE reads anew with MiXCR; each CDR3 protein has one entry. Of tens of thousands of distinct CDR3 sequences in the sample, around 15% were seen once. The sample comes from a study of human T cells and chemical hapten exposure. The wider study: Patients received weekly diphenylcyclopropenone doses to the scalp throughout the approximately 23-week study. Points from the study as a whole: No change in TCRs above 1 in 1000 frequency was produced by DPC sensitization. The formation of large CDR3 similarity clusters by expanded TCRs significantly exceeded that of controls. Given that the donors had alopecia, their immune response may differ from that seen in healthy people.

The time point here: pre-sensitization, week 0. This sample's treatment: therapeutic diphenylcyclopropenone sensitization with weekly scalp DPC. This clonotype originated in a woman in her 50s with alopecia areata. Some clones in this sample may be carry-over from other donors' samples. The chain carries TRBV29-1 and TRBJ1-2; 7 bases fit TRBD1. The sequenced sample was whole blood, obtained in connection with sensitization to the hapten diphenylcyclopropenone (DPC). CDR3 bases: TGCAGCGGCAACCAGGGGGACGGCTACACCTTC. As protein: CSGNQGDGYTF.